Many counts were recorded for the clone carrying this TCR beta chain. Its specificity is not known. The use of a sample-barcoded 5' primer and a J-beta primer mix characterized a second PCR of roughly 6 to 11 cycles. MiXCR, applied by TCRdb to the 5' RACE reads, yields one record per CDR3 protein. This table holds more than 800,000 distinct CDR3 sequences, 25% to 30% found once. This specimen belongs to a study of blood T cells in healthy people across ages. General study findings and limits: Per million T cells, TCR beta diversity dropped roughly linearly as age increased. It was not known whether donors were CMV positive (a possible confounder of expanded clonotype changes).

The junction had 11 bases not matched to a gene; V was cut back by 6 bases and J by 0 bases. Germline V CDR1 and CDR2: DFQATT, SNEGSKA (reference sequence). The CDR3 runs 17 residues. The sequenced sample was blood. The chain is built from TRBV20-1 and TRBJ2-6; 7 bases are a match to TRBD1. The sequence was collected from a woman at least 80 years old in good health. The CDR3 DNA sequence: TGCAGTGCACCCGACAGGGCTAAGGGCTCTGGGGCCAACGTCCTGACTTTC. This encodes CSAPDRAKGSGANVLTF.